A selection of T cell receptor beta chains follows, all from one sample in a study of PD-1 blockade in classical Hodgkin lymphoma. Sequencing was performed with immunoSEQ multiplex PCR; in TCRdb, only in-frame clones are kept and a portion is missing. The sample lists about 22,000 clones; over 65% were seen once. Material: peripheral blood mononuclear cells (PBMCs), obtained at baseline. These receptor sequences come from a human donor with classical Hodgkin lymphoma. Each CDR3 is given with its conserved first and last residue. A D gene is named only where the DNA matches it firmly. A row's size may be missing; if present it is once, few, many or a size class.

size: -; D: -; V: TRBV6-6; J: TRBJ2-1; DNA: TGTGCCAGCAGTTACGGGGCCTCCTACAATGAGCAGTTCTTC; CDR3: CASSYGASYNEQFF
size: medium-sized; D: -; V: TRBV7-2; J: TRBJ2-7; DNA: TGTGCCAGCAGCTTAGGGATGAGGAGCAGCTCCTACGAGCAGTACTTC; CDR3: CASSLGMRSSSYEQYF
size: -; D: TRBD1; V: TRBV28; J: TRBJ1-5; DNA: TGTGCCAGCAGTCCCTACCCGGACAGGAGGAGAAGGGACAATCAGCCCCAGCATTTT; CDR3: CASSPYPDRRRRDNQPQHF
size: -; D: TRBD1; V: TRBV7-8; J: TRBJ1-2; DNA: TGTGCCAGCAGCTCGAGGACAGGGTCCTATGGCTACACCTTC; CDR3: CASSSRTGSYGYTF
size: few; D: -; V: TRBV5-4; J: TRBJ1-2; DNA: TGTGCCAGCAGCCAACAGGACCACTATGGCTACACCTTC; CDR3: CASSQQDHYGYTF
size: -; D: -; V: TRBV27; J: TRBJ2-5; DNA: TGTGCCAGCAGTCCGGGACGGAGTCTACCTGTTGGGACCCAGTACTTC; CDR3: CASSPGRSLPVGTQYF
size: -; D: -; V: TRBV7-9; J: TRBJ2-1; DNA: TGTGCCAGCATCTATCTGGGGACTTCTGAGCAGTTCTTC; CDR3: CASIYLGTSEQFF
size: -; D: TRBD2; V: TRBV5-1; J: TRBJ2-5; DNA: TGCGCCAGCAGCTCGGGGCCGGGACTAGATTTGGAGACCCAGTACTTC; CDR3: CASSSGPGLDLETQYF
size: few; D: TRBD1; V: TRBV2; J: TRBJ1-5; DNA: TGTGCCAGCAGTCCGGGCAACAGGGGTCAGCCCCAGCATTTT; CDR3: CASSPGNRGQPQHF
size: -; D: TRBD1; V: TRBV5-6; J: TRBJ2-3; DNA: TGTGCCAGCAGCTCGCAGGGGGCGGGTGTAGATACGCAGTATTTT; CDR3: CASSSQGAGVDTQYF
size: -; D: -; V: TRBV6-5; J: TRBJ1-6; DNA: TGTGCCAGCAGTTTAACCCCCGAAAGTTCACCCCTCCACTTT; CDR3: CASSLTPESSPLHF
size: -; D: -; V: TRBV6-1; J: TRBJ2-6; DNA: TGTGCCAGCAGTGAAGTCTCTGGGGCCAACGTCCTGACTTTC; CDR3: CASSEVSGANVLTF
size: few; D: -; V: TRBV9; J: TRBJ2-7; DNA: TGTGCCAGCAGCCCTGCAGGGGCTTTCTACGAGCAGTACTTC; CDR3: CASSPAGAFYEQYF
size: -; D: TRBD1; V: TRBV19; J: TRBJ1-1; DNA: TGTGCCAGTAGTCTCACAGGGGGCACTGAAGCTTTCTTT; CDR3: CASSLTGGTEAFF
size: -; D: TRBD1; V: TRBV28; J: TRBJ2-5; DNA: TGTGCCAGCAGACCCCAGGGGGCTTCAAGGGAGACCCAGTACTTC; CDR3: CASRPQGASRETQYF
size: -; D: -; V: TRBV6-5; J: TRBJ2-7; DNA: TGTGCCAGCAGTTACCGGGACGGGGAGAGCTCCTACGAGCAGTACTTC; CDR3: CASSYRDGESSYEQYF
size: -; D: TRBD2; V: TRBV19; J: TRBJ2-3; DNA: TGTGCCAGTAGTCCCCAGACTAGCGGGGGAACAGATACGCAGTATTTT; CDR3: CASSPQTSGGTDTQYF
size: -; D: -; V: TRBV9; J: TRBJ2-5; DNA: TGTGCCAGCAGCGCCCGGGACTGGAAGTTCCAAGAGACCCAGTACTTC; CDR3: CASSARDWKFQETQYF
size: -; D: -; V: TRBV4-3; J: TRBJ2-7; DNA: TGCGCCAGCAGCCAGGAAGGACAGCAGGAGGTTAACGAGCAGTACTTC; CDR3: CASSQEGQQEVNEQYF
size: -; D: -; V: TRBV11-2; J: TRBJ2-5; DNA: TGTGCCAGCAGCTTACAAGGCATGGAGACCCAGTACTTC; CDR3: CASSLQGMETQYF
size: -; D: TRBD2; V: TRBV6-6; J: TRBJ2-1; DNA: TGTGCCAGCGGGTCTAGCGGGGGTTACAATGAGCAGTTCTTC; CDR3: CASGSSGGYNEQFF
size: once; D: TRBD1; V: TRBV18; J: TRBJ2-5; DNA: TGTGCCAGCTCACTAAGGACAGGCCCTTCCTTCCAAGAGACCCAGTACTTC; CDR3: CASSLRTGPSFQETQYF
size: -; D: -; V: TRBV21-1; J: TRBJ1-2; DNA: TGTGCCAGCAGCCTACAGGGGAGAGGCTACACCTTC; CDR3: CASSLQGRGYTF
size: -; D: -; V: TRBV19; J: TRBJ2-2; DNA: TGTGCCAGTAGAATCGGGGGAGGAATAGGCACCGGGGAGCTGTTTTTT; CDR3: CASRIGGGIGTGELFF
size: -; D: -; V: TRBV27; J: TRBJ2-1; DNA: TGTGCCAGCAGTTTATTTACAGGGGAGGATGAGCAGTTCTTC; CDR3: CASSLFTGEDEQFF
size: -; D: -; V: TRBV30; J: TRBJ1-6; DNA: TGTGCGGTTGGGTTAGGTAATTCACCCCTCCACTTT; CDR3: CAVGLGNSPLHF
size: few; D: -; V: TRBV4-3; J: TRBJ1-1; DNA: TGCGCCAGCAGCCCATCGACGGCGCGGGGGAACACTGAAGCTTTCTTT; CDR3: CASSPSTARGNTEAFF
size: once; D: -; V: TRBV11-2; J: TRBJ1-6; DNA: TGTGCCAGCAGCTTAACCGCCCAGGGAGGGGTGTTTAATTCACCCCTCCACTTT; CDR3: CASSLTAQGGVFNSPLHF
size: -; D: -; V: TRBV4-3; J: TRBJ2-1; DNA: TGCGCCAGCAGCCAGGGAGACTACAATGAGCAGTTCTTC; CDR3: CASSQGDYNEQFF
size: once; D: -; V: TRBV7-2; J: TRBJ1-4; DNA: TGTGCCAGCAGTCGTACAGGGAGCGAAAAACTGTTTTTT; CDR3: CASSRTGSEKLFF
size: -; D: TRBD1; V: TRBV7-9; J: TRBJ2-2; DNA: TGTGCCAGCAACGCCGGGACAGGGGCATATAAGAACACCGGGGAGCTGTTTTTT; CDR3: CASNAGTGAYKNTGELFF
size: -; D: -; V: TRBV4-1; J: TRBJ2-7; DNA: TGCGCCAGCAGCCAAGAGGGGAACGCACCTACCTACGAGCAGTACTTC; CDR3: CASSQEGNAPTYEQYF
size: -; D: -; V: TRBV2; J: TRBJ1-1; DNA: TGTGCCAGCAGTGTAGAACAATCGAACACTGAAGCTTTCTTT; CDR3: CASSVEQSNTEAFF
size: -; D: -; V: TRBV19; J: TRBJ1-4; DNA: TGTGCCAGTAGGCGAGACAGGCCCTATGAAAAACTGTTTTTT; CDR3: CASRRDRPYEKLFF
size: -; D: TRBD1; V: TRBV19; J: TRBJ1-5; DNA: TGTGCCAGTAGTACTCCGGGACAGCTCAATCAGCCCCAGCATTTT; CDR3: CASSTPGQLNQPQHF
size: -; D: TRBD1; V: TRBV4-1; J: TRBJ2-1; DNA: TGCGCCAGCAGTCTAGGACAGGGAGGATACAATGAGCAGTTCTTC; CDR3: CASSLGQGGYNEQFF
size: -; D: -; V: TRBV2; J: TRBJ2-1; DNA: TGTGCCAGCAGTGAAATTAGCAATGAGCAGTTCTTC; CDR3: CASSEISNEQFF
size: -; D: -; V: TRBV28; J: TRBJ2-2; DNA: TGTGCCAGCAGCCTGGCCGGGGAGCTGTTTTTT; CDR3: CASSLAGELFF
size: -; D: -; V: TRBV7-2; J: TRBJ2-3; DNA: TGTGCCAGCAGCCTAAGAGATCCTAGCACAGATACGCAGTATTTT; CDR3: CASSLRDPSTDTQYF
size: -; D: -; V: TRBV6-5; J: TRBJ2-1; DNA: TGTGCCAGCAGTCATAACTTAGACAGACGCGAGCAGTTCTTC; CDR3: CASSHNLDRREQFF
size: -; D: -; V: TRBV1; J: TRBJ2-1; DNA: TGCACCAGCAGAGTCCTGGCGGGGGGGGACAATGAGCAGTTCTTC; CDR3: CTSRVLAGGDNEQFF
size: -; D: TRBD1; V: TRBV7-9; J: TRBJ2-7; DNA: TGTGCCTGCGGGGACAGGGACCACGAGCAGTACTTC; CDR3: CACGDRDHEQYF
size: -; D: TRBD1; V: TRBV28; J: TRBJ2-5; DNA: TGTGCCACCGTCAAATGGGACAGGAGGGACCAGTACTTC; CDR3: CATVKWDRRDQYF
size: -; D: -; V: TRBV30; J: TRBJ2-7; DNA: TGTGCCTGGAGTGACCAAGTCAACGAGCAGTACTTC; CDR3: CAWSDQVNEQYF
size: -; D: TRBD1; V: TRBV19; J: TRBJ1-1; DNA: TGTGCCAGTAGGACAGGGGGCGAGAACACTGAAGCTTTCTTT; CDR3: CASRTGGENTEAFF
size: once; D: TRBD2; V: TRBV27; J: TRBJ2-1; DNA: TGTGCCAGCAGTATTAGCCGGACTAGCGATGAGCAGTTCTTC; CDR3: CASSISRTSDEQFF
size: -; D: -; V: TRBV9; J: TRBJ2-7; DNA: TGTGCCAGCAGCGTAGGAAGCGACTCCTACGAGCAGTACTTC; CDR3: CASSVGSDSYEQYF
size: -; D: -; V: TRBV28; J: TRBJ1-3; DNA: TGTGCCAGCAGTGCCCACGCCTCTGGAAACACCATATATTTT; CDR3: CASSAHASGNTIYF
size: -; D: -; V: TRBV4-3; J: TRBJ2-1; DNA: TGCGCCAGCAGCCAAGAGCGGTACAATGAGCAGTTCTTC; CDR3: CASSQERYNEQFF
size: -; D: -; V: TRBV4-3; J: TRBJ1-4; DNA: TGCGCCAGCAGCCAAGATTCGAGGGAAAAACTGTTTTTT; CDR3: CASSQDSREKLFF
size: -; D: -; V: TRBV18; J: TRBJ1-4; DNA: TGTGCCAGCTCACCACCAGGGTTGGTGAAAGAAAAACTGTTTTTT; CDR3: CASSPPGLVKEKLFF
size: -; D: -; V: TRBV28; J: TRBJ2-6; DNA: TGTGCCAGCAGCCTTGCCGTCTCTGGGGCCAACGTCCTGACTTTC; CDR3: CASSLAVSGANVLTF
size: -; D: -; V: TRBV7-9; J: TRBJ2-7; DNA: TGTGCCAGCAGCCGTTTCACGGATCCCTACGAGCAGTACTTC; CDR3: CASSRFTDPYEQYF
size: once; D: -; V: TRBV7-8; J: TRBJ1-4; DNA: TGTGCCAGCAGCCGGCGGGGGACCTTAAATGAAAAACTGTTTTTT; CDR3: CASSRRGTLNEKLFF